This entry is about one TCR beta chain. Ten or more counts support this clonotype. There is no known antigen for this receptor. Base qualities are not provided; no much larger clone lies one nucleotide away. A patient counted as having stable hyperthyroidism if there was no progression to ophthalmopathy within 18 months of follow-up. Hyperthyroidism patients were newly diagnosed, were aged 18 to 65 years, and had a disease duration under 2 months. Patients were excluded if they had other autoimmune diseases, uncontrolled infections, pregnancy or lactation. Diagnosis relied on clinical symptoms, serum thyroxine, TRAb, thyroid ultrasound and orbital computed tomography. Ficoll-Paque density gradient centrifugation was used to isolate PBMCs from about 10 ml of fresh peripheral blood. Trizol reagent was used to extract the total RNA, and its quality was then checked on an Agilent 2100 Bioanalyzer. This sample was taken from a study of Graves' ophthalmopathy and Graves' hyperthyroidism (dated by TCRdb to 2016 to 2019). Notes on the research overall: Peripheral blood was collected before any treatment was given, at the time of initial diagnosis. TCR beta repertoire signatures were used to distinguish Graves' ophthalmopathy from Graves' hyperthyroidism and to predict progression to ophthalmopathy. In total, 135 blood samples were TCR-sequenced: 43 ophthalmopathy, some 75 hyperthyroidism and approximately 17 hyperthyroidism-to-ophthalmopathy patients. To explore V-J signatures distinguishing ophthalmopathy from hyperthyroidism, a discovery set of under 110 patients (more than 40 ophthalmopathy, over 55 stable hyperthyroidism) was enrolled. For independent validation, a separate cohort was made up of around 19 hyperthyroidism patients plus 17 patients who later progressed from hyperthyroidism to ophthalmopathy. In more than 5 hyperthyroidism patients, the T-cell repertoire of thyroid tissue was compared with the T-cell repertoire of blood. Following sampling, methimazole starting at 30 mg daily was administered to hyperthyroidism patients, and high-dose intravenous methylprednisolone was administered to ophthalmopathy patients. For training and testing, the approximately 92 patients in the discovery cohort were randomly divided in a 7:3 ratio. Here is what the overall study found, with its caveats: Sample size was not predetermined statistically, and investigators were not blinded to group allocation. Ophthalmopathy was separated from stable hyperthyroidism by the 13-signature model with 85% to 90% sensitivity and less than 82% specificity in cross-validation and with 80%/75% in the test set. Most expanded thyroid clonotypes with frequency above 0.001 were also detected in blood, suggesting blood repertoires may reflect the thyroid immune response. In validation, the model predicted ophthalmopathy progression with 55% to 71% sensitivity and around 72% specificity; roughly eleven predicted patients were CT-confirmed with GO in a median of about 6.2 months.

V was cut back by 5 bases and J by 3 bases, leaving a gap of 14 bases between them. CDR3 length: 15 amino acids, cysteine to phenylalanine. The sequence is cut down to CDR3 DNA, 45 bases in frame from base 1. Sequences SGHTA (CDR1) and FQGNSA (CDR2) are obtained from the germline V gene. For repertoire sequencing, TCR beta CDR3 regions were amplified from RNA transcripts. A first-round RT-PCR used HTBI primers with the Qiagen OneStep RT-PCR kit, followed by a second-round multiplex PCR, size selection and purification. Sequencing of the libraries was carried out on an Illumina HiSeq2000 in paired-end mode with 100 bp reads. The authors' pipeline ran thus. SOAPnuke was used to process the reads, removing any read that contained adapters or uncalled bases, had a mean Phred below 15, or lacked an exact match to the constant primer or identifier. COPE v1.2.5 was used to merge high-quality paired reads. Each unique nucleotide sequence was defined as a clonotype, and clonotypes were aligned to IMGT TRB V, D and J references with MiTCR v1.1. The analysis was limited to V-J combinations with a frequency above 0.0001, which together covered more than 98% of repertoires. For each V-J combination, a TCR clonal expansion and chaos score was defined as the ratio of F50 clonal expansion to chaos observed in the TCRdist matrix. Welch's t-statistics and random forest were used to reduce features to over ten V-J combinations, which were fed into a naive Bayes classifier. The similarity between thyroid and blood repertoires was quantified using the Morisita-Horn index. The public reads were quality trimmed at Q25 with fastp and then assembled into clones with MiXCR by TCRdb, keeping productive beta chains. Every CDR3 protein is listed once, alongside the most common genes and DNA of its rows. What appears here as the V and J calls and clone size reflects TCRdb's work, not the paper's. The sample table records 400,000 to 450,000 distinct CDR3 sequences; under 25% of these occur just once. The ten biggest clones cover roughly 3.2% of the sample.

This TCR was sampled from a woman aged 18-30 years with stable Graves' hyperthyroidism. Donor details come from another sample of the same person, matched by shared clones. Sequenced material: peripheral blood. The sequence is built from TRBV7-2 and TRBJ1-5, with a tentative D gene TRBD1 over 6 matching bases. The sequence in DNA is TGTGCCAGCAGCCCAGCAGGGGCGTACAATCAGCCCCAGCATTTT. It encodes CASSPAGAYNQPQHF.